These 28 T cell receptor beta chains share one sample of origin, sequenced in a study of prognosis after radiotherapy for stage I lung cancer. CDR3 of TCR beta was amplified from genomic DNA via a two-round multiplex PCR. First-round PCR amplification was performed with primers specific to each TRBV and TRBJ gene. TCRdb fed the multiplex PCR reads into MiXCR, producing one record per CDR3 protein. The table records about 13,000 distinct CDR3 sequences, about 50% of them present only once. The source material was PBMCs, sampled before or after stereotactic body radiation therapy (not recorded which). The receptors shown here come from a donor aged 50 or older with non-small cell lung cancer.

The chain combines TRBV12-3 or TRBV12-4 with TRBJ1-2, with D perhaps TRBD1 (5 bases). The CDR3 runs 14 residues. Trimming pared 3 bases from V and 8 bases from J, leaving 16 bases between. The CDR3: CASSLCTGGLGYTF. The CDR3 DNA follows: TGTGCCAGCAGTTTGTGTACGGGGGGACTAGGCTACACCTTC.

This clonotype was recorded at least ten times. J is TRBJ2-3 and V is TRBV2, with D perhaps TRBD1 or TRBD2 (5 bases each). CDR3 length: 17 residues. Per germline, CDR1 SNHLY and CDR2 FYNNEI. Trimming removed 5 bases from V and 2 bases from J, with 20 bases in between. DNA for the CDR3: TGTGCCAGCAGTATGCAGGGACCAACGCCGCCCACAGATACGCAGTATTTT. This translates into CASSMQGPTPPTDTQYF.

Of note for this clonotype: A far larger clone is only one base removed, so a read error is likely. This chain uses TRBV6-9 with TRBJ2-1, with D possibly matching TRBD2 (6 bases). The CDR3 runs 14 residues. The germline V and J ends were trimmed by 8 bases and 6 bases, with 17 bases remaining between them. The germline gives CDR1 MNHGY, CDR2 SVAAGI. The CDR3 is CASCPRRDINEQFF. CDR3 nucleotide sequence: TGTGCCAGCTGCCCGAGGCGGGATATCAATGAGCAGTTCTTC.

This clonotype appeared many times. CDR3 sequence reads: CASSLKTGKAFF. In DNA, the CDR3 is TGTGCCAGCAGTTTAAAGACAGGTAAAGCTTTCTTT. J is TRBJ1-1 and V is TRBV28, with D maybe TRBD1 (6 bases). CDR1 is MDHEN, CDR2 SYDVKM, per germline. V was pared by 2 bases and J by 9 bases, with 10 bases between. This CDR3 has 12 residues.

Of note for this clonotype: A far larger clone is one base from this, pointing to a likely read error. This sequence joins TRBV5-1 and TRBJ2-2, with unresolved D. This CDR3 is built from 11 residues. The germline gives CDR1 SGHRS, CDR2 YFSETQ. The CDR3 coding sequence is TGTGCCAGCAGCTACGCCGTGGAGCTGTTTTTT. It is translated as CASSYAVELFF.

The chain couples TRBV9 to TRBJ2-5; maybe TRBD1 (7 bases). The J call may be wrong; the DNA end is better matched by TRBJ2-1. The CDR3 runs 14 residues. Germline CDR1 SGDLS, CDR2 YYNGEE. This chain's CDR3 is CARGGGGFHNEQFF. CDR3 DNA: TGTGCCAGAGGCGGAGGGGGCTTTCACAATGAGCAGTTCTTC.

This chain links TRBV5-1 with TRBJ2-7; the D gene is possibly TRBD2 (6 bases). Germline V gene lookup returns CDR1 SGHRS and CDR2 YFSETQ. The CDR3 covers 14 residues. Trimming cost V 3 bases and J 3 bases, with 13 bases left between them. The CDR3 protein is CASSSLFGSYEQYF. CDR3 in DNA: TGCGCCAGCAGCTCGCTTTTCGGGAGCTACGAGCAGTACTTC.

This chain joins TRBV19 and TRBJ1-6; TRBD1 aligns across 9 bases. The length of the CDR3 is 13 residues. The germline gives CDR1 LNHDA, CDR2 SQIVND (reference sequence). The V segment lost 5 bases and the J segment 9 bases; nucleotides outside the gene matches: 2. The CDR3 DNA follows: TGTGCCAGTAGTCGGGACAGGGTTTCACCCCTCCACTTT. It specifies CASSRDRVSPLHF. The full variable domain, with the rest looked up from reference TRBV19 and TRBJ1-6, is DGGITQSPKYLFRKEGQNVTLSCEQNLNHDAMYWYRQDPGQGLRLIYYSQIVNDFQKGDIAEGYSVSREKKESFPLTVTSAQKNPTAFYLCASSRDRVSPLHFGNGTRLTVT.

Only one count was recorded for this clonotype. A far larger clone is one nucleotide away, so this likely arose from a read error. The gene calls are TRBV5-7 and TRBJ2-1, with TRBD2 matching over 10 bases. TRBV5-7 is annotated as an ORF whose role is uncertain. The CDR3 loop spans 15 amino acids. This CDR3 is CASSFRGTSVNQQFF. The CDR3, as DNA: TGTGCCAGCAGCTTTCGGGGGACTAGCGTCAATCAGCAGTTCTTC.

In this sample, this clonotype turned up many times. The V call is TRBV19, the J call TRBJ1-1, with D maybe TRBD1 (6 bases). CDR3 length: 13 amino acids. V lost 10 bases, J lost 0 bases, and 12 bases lay in between. The germline V gene has CDR1 LNHDA and CDR2 SQIVND (reference sequence). The CDR3 nucleotides read TGTGCCACCAAGGCAGGGGTGAACACTGAAGCTTTCTTT. Its protein is CATKAGVNTEAFF.

Many counts were recorded for this clonotype. This rearrangement joins TRBV5-4 to TRBJ2-7, with 9 bases aligning to TRBD2. V dropped 0 bases and J dropped 0; count of bases not matched to a gene: 1. Germline V CDR1 and CDR2: SGHNT, YYREEE (reference sequence). This CDR3 contains 15 residues. Here the CDR3 DNA reads TGTGCCAGCAGCTTGGAAGCGGGAGGCTCCTACGAGCAGTACTTC. It codes for CASSLEAGGSYEQYF.

This clonotype was seen a single time. For the CDR3, the DNA is TGTGCCAGCGGCCCCCCCCCAAGGGAGCTAGCCGTCCACTCCTACAATGAGCAGTTCTTC. This translates into CASGPPPRELAVHSYNEQFF. The chain uses TRBV7-3 and TRBJ2-1, with D perhaps matching TRBD2 (5 bases). Germline CDR1 reads SGHTA; CDR2 reads FQGTGA. V gave up 8 bases and J gave up 0 bases, with 29 bases separating them. This CDR3 is built from 20 residues.

This clonotype was observed at least ten times. This rearrangement joins TRBV5-6 to TRBJ1-2; 9 positions agree with TRBD1. Losses at the gene ends were 0 bases for V and 5 bases for J; bases not matched to a gene: 8. CDR1 is SGHDT and CDR2 is YYEEEE in the germline V gene. The CDR3 has 16 residues. This chain's CDR3 is CASSLEPGQGLYGYTF. CDR3 in DNA: TGTGCCAGCAGCTTGGAGCCGGGACAGGGCCTATATGGCTACACCTTC. The full variable domain, in which reference TRBV5-6 and TRBJ1-2 provide the parts outside the CDR3, is DAGVTQSPTHLIKTRGQQVTLRCSPKSGHDTVSWYQQALGQGPQFIFQYYEEEERQRGNFPDRFSGHQFPNYSSELNVNALLLGDSALYLCASSLEPGQGLYGYTFGSGTRLTVV.

Notes on this clonotype: Given a far larger clone just one base away, this is likely a sequencing read error. J is TRBJ2-3 and V is TRBV11-3; D is undetermined. Germline V gene sequence: CDR1 SGHNT, CDR2 YENEEA. V lost 2 bases to trimming and J lost 8 bases, with 17 bases between them. The CDR3 covers 15 residues. The CDR3 region has the DNA TGTGCCAGCAGCTTAACATCGGACCGGATTGGTACGCAGTATTTT. It codes for CASSLTSDRIGTQYF.

This clonotype was seen ten or more times. A read error is possible here, since a much larger clone lies one base away. The chain couples TRBV6-2 or TRBV6-3 to TRBJ1-5; no clear D gene. The CDR3 runs to 15 residues. The germline gives CDR1 MNHEY, CDR2 SVGEGT. The CDR3 region is CASSYNGGSNQPRHF. CDR3 DNA: TGTGCCAGCAGTTACAATGGCGGGTCCAATCAGCCCCGGCATTTT.

V and J are TRBV6-2 or TRBV6-3 and TRBJ1-1; 7 nucleotides align to TRBD1. Trimming at V came to 11 bases and at J to 5 bases, leaving 14 bases not matched to a gene. CDR3 length equals 14 residues. The germline CDR1 and CDR2 sequences are MNHEY and SVGEGT. DNA of the CDR3: TGTGCCGGAAGACAGGGTAGTTTCGGGACTGAAGCTTTCTTT. This gives the protein CAGRQGSFGTEAFF.

The V and J genes are TRBV2 and TRBJ2-1; 9 nucleotides match TRBD2. This CDR3 contains 13 residues. Germline CDR1 and CDR2: SNHLY and FYNNEI. After removal of 8 bases from V and 5 bases from J, the junction contained 4 bases not matched to a gene. The CDR3 DNA follows: TGTGCCAGCCTAGCGGGATTTAACAATGAGCAGTTCTTC. Its translation is CASLAGFNNEQFF.

The V and J genes are TRBV27 and TRBJ2-1; the match to TRBD2 covers 9 bases. Germline V gene lookup returns CDR1 MNHEY and CDR2 SMNVEV (reference sequence). CDR3 length: 16 amino acids. Trimming took 8 bases from V and 9 from J; bases not matched to a gene: 17. Written as DNA, the CDR3 is TGTGCCAGCTCAGCCGGTGTGTGGCTAGCGGGATTTGAGCAGTTCTTC. Protein product: CASSAGVWLAGFEQFF.

The chain carries TRBV7-6 and TRBJ1-2, with D maybe TRBD1 (6 bases). The V gene lost 5 bases and the J gene lost 2 bases, with 15 bases spanning the gap. Germline V gives CDR1 SGHVS, CDR2 FNYEAQ. The CDR3 length is 15 residues. This CDR3 reads CASSPELRGNYGYTF. CDR3 sequence (DNA): TGTGCCAGCAGCCCTGAACTCAGGGGAAACTATGGCTACACCTTC.

The table lists this clonotype with many counts. A much larger clone differs from this one at a single base, so this may be a read error. This chain uses TRBV29-1 with TRBJ1-3, with TRBD1 matching over 7 bases. The CDR3 extends over 13 amino acids. Germline lookup yields CDR1 SQVTM and CDR2 ANQGSEA. Unmatched junction bases numbered 4, after V lost 5 bases and J lost 3 bases. CDR3 sequence reads: CSVSGQDGNTIYF. The DNA for the CDR3 is TGCAGCGTTAGTGGACAGGATGGAAACACCATATATTTT.

This clonotype has a count of ten or more. J is TRBJ2-7 and V is TRBV6-5; 9 bases fit TRBD2. The CDR3 has 17 residues. The V segment lost 0 bases and the J segment 3 bases; nucleotides outside the gene matches: 9. In germline, CDR1 is MNHEY, CDR2 SVGAGI. Here the CDR3 reads CASSYSNRLAGNYEQYF. The DNA of the CDR3 is TGTGCCAGCAGTTACTCGAACCGTCTAGCGGGGAACTACGAGCAGTACTTC.

This clonotype was counted at least ten times. This chain connects TRBV5-4 to TRBJ2-3; possible D gene TRBD1, 6 bases. The CDR3 is 15 residues long. V was cut by 4 bases and J by 2 bases, with 14 bases left in between. Germline CDR1 SGHNT, CDR2 YYREEE (reference sequence). CDR3 protein: CASSANRVNTDTQYF. CDR3 bases: TGTGCCAGCAGCGCTAACAGGGTCAACACAGATACGCAGTATTTT.

This clonotype was detected ten times or more. This rearrangement joins TRBV6-8 to TRBJ2-3, with 8 bases that match TRBD1. Trimming cost V 2 bases and J 0 bases; bases outside gene matches: 10. The CDR3 loop spans 18 amino acids. Germline lookup yields CDR1 MNHGY and CDR2 SAAAGT. CDR3 sequence (DNA): TGTGCCAGCAGTTACCGACGTAGACAGGGGACAAGCACAGATACGCAGTATTTT. This sequence encodes CASSYRRRQGTSTDTQYF.

This clonotype showed up many times. This chain joins TRBV20-1 and TRBJ2-7, with 7 bases that match TRBD2. CDR1 DFQATT and CDR2 SNEGSKA come from the germline V gene (reference sequence). With V trimmed by 1 base and J by 6 bases, 15 bases remained unmatched. This CDR3 contains 16 residues. The CDR3 loop is CSARGGGKIRIAEQYF. In nucleotides, the CDR3 is TGCAGTGCTAGAGGGGGGGGGAAAATTAGGATCGCCGAGCAGTACTTC.

This sequence joins TRBV19 and TRBJ2-3, with D possibly TRBD2 on 6 matching bases. The V end lost 4 bases, the J end lost 6 bases, and 14 bases lay between the germline ends. CDR1 and CDR2 (germline): LNHDA, SQIVND (reference sequence). The CDR3 runs 14 residues. Written as DNA, the CDR3 is TGTGCCAGTAGTACGGGACTTTTGACGGATACGCAGTATTTT. It encodes CASSTGLLTDTQYF.

This clonotype is medium-sized. This rearrangement joins TRBV7-2 to TRBJ2-7; 8 nucleotides line up with TRBD1. Germline V gene sequence: CDR1 SGHTA, CDR2 FQGNSA. This CDR3 has 12 amino acids. V dropped 5 bases and J dropped 4; count of bases not matched to a gene: 1. The CDR3: CASSRQGYEQYF. The DNA of the CDR3 is TGTGCCAGCAGCCGACAGGGGTACGAGCAGTACTTC.

Within the sample, this clonotype is medium-sized. V and J are TRBV6-1 and TRBJ1-6; the match to TRBD1 covers 8 bases. The CDR3 is 14 residues long. V was pared by 8 bases and J by 6 bases, with 6 bases of the junction left unmatched. CDR1 and CDR2 (germline): MNHNS, SASEGT. Here the CDR3 reads CASQKGQVNSPLHF. As DNA, the CDR3 is TGTGCCAGCCAGAAGGGACAGGTTAATTCACCCCTCCACTTT.

The rearrangement links TRBV7-9 to TRBJ2-3; no clear D. The V end was cut by 5 bases, the J end by 0 bases, with 15 bases between. This CDR3 contains 16 residues. Looked up from germline, CDR1 is SEHNR and CDR2 is FQNEAQ (reference sequence). CDR3 nucleotide sequence: TGTGCCAGCAGCAATCCTTATGACGCAAGCACAGATACGCAGTATTTT. Its translation: CASSNPYDASTDTQYF.